The 27 T cell receptor beta chains in this list originate from one sample, sequenced in a study of blood T cell repertoires in COVID-19. TCRdb keeps only in-frame clones here, not all; method: immunoSEQ multiplex PCR. Of tens of thousands of clones in the sample, around 92% are singletons; the top ten hold about 2.5%. Sequenced: peripheral blood. The origin of the receptors is a man aged 50 to 59 with COVID-19, enrolled during active disease.

The chain is built from TRBV4-1 and TRBJ2-3, with 9 bases lining up with TRBD2. The V gene end was trimmed by 5 bases and the J gene end by 4 bases; junction bases not matched to a gene: 4. The CDR3 length is 14 residues. The germline V gene encodes CDR1 MGHRA and CDR2 YSYEKL. Here the CDR3 reads CASSYSGGADTQYF. CDR3 bases: TGCGCCAGCAGCTATAGCGGGGGCGCAGATACGCAGTATTTT.

For the CDR3, the DNA is TGTGCCAGCAGCCCACCATCACTTGGCGGGGGGTCCTACAATGAGCAGTTCTTC. Translation: CASSPPSLGGGSYNEQFF. The rearrangement joins TRBV9 to TRBJ2-1; 8 bases align to TRBD2. CDR3 length: 18 residues. The germline CDR1 and CDR2 sequences are SGDLS and YYNGEE. With V trimmed by 4 bases and J by 1 base, 13 bases remained unmatched. Together with reference TRBV9 and TRBJ2-1, the CDR3 gives the full variable domain: DSGVTQTPKHLITATGQRVTLRCSPRSGDLSVYWYQQSLDQGLQFLIQYYNGEERAKGNILERFSAQQFPDLHSELNLSSLELGDSALYFCASSPPSLGGGSYNEQFFGPGTRLTVL.

This rearrangement joins TRBV6-5 to TRBJ2-7, with 7 bases aligning to TRBD1. Germline V gives CDR1 MNHEY, CDR2 SVGAGI. This CDR3 region has 14 residues. J lost 3 bases, V lost 2 bases, and 4 bases had no gene match. CDR3 in amino acids: CASSYLRDSYEQYF. The CDR3 nucleotides are TGTGCCAGCAGTTACCTCCGGGACAGCTACGAGCAGTACTTC.

The rearrangement uses TRBV11-2 and TRBJ2-7, with unresolved D. The CDR3 totals 11 residues. Germline V gene data show CDR1 as SGHAT and CDR2 as FQNNGV. Deletions cut 5 bases from V and 4 bases from J, with 6 bases between. CDR3 amino acids: CASSKSYEQYF. As DNA, the CDR3 is TGTGCCAGCAGCAAATCTTACGAGCAGTACTTC.

This chain uses TRBV2 with TRBJ2-5, with TRBD1 matching 8 bases. CDR3 length: 15 residues. CDR1 and CDR2 from the germline V gene are SNHLY and FYNNEI. After removal of 1 base from V and 5 bases from J, the junction contained 6 bases not matched to a gene. CDR3 nucleotides: TGTGCCAGCAGTGAAGTGGCAGGGGGCCGTGAGACCCAGTACTTC. Translating gives CASSEVAGGRETQYF.

This clone has only a few counts. The chain has TRBV28 and TRBJ1-3, with D maybe TRBD1 (6 bases). CDR1 MDHEN and CDR2 SYDVKM come from the germline V gene. Between the trimmed V and J ends, which lost 5 bases and 0 bases, there was a span of 17 bases. The CDR3 loop spans 17 amino acids. Here the CDR3 DNA reads TGTGCCAGCAGTACAGGGTTTGGGCCAAACTCTGGAAACACCATATATTTT. This encodes CASSTGFGPNSGNTIYF.

The gene calls are TRBV5-1 and TRBJ2-2; perhaps TRBD2 as D (7 bases). Trimming cost V 2 bases and J 2 bases, with 10 bases left between them. This CDR3 is built from 15 residues. The germline V gene encodes CDR1 SGHRS and CDR2 YFSETQ. The CDR3 reads CASSFGGLNTGELFF. The CDR3 coding sequence is TGCGCCAGCAGCTTCGGGGGGCTTAACACCGGGGAGCTGTTTTTT.

This chain joins TRBV5-1 and TRBJ2-3; 9 nucleotides align to TRBD2. The CDR3 sequence is 15 residues long. CDR1 and CDR2 (germline): SGHRS, YFSETQ. The ends lost 2 bases at V and 2 bases at J; junction bases unmatched: 3. CDR3 sequence: CASSFLAGPTDTQYF. The CDR3, as DNA: TGCGCCAGCAGCTTCCTAGCGGGACCCACAGATACGCAGTATTTT.

This chain connects TRBV3-1 (or the pseudogene TRBV3-2) to TRBJ1-2; D is perhaps TRBD1 (6 bases). This CDR3 is built from 14 residues. Germline V gene data show CDR1 as LGHDT and CDR2 as YNNKEL (reference sequence). Trimming cost V 4 bases and J 0 bases, with 9 bases left between them. The CDR3 protein is CASSLRGSNYGYTF. Written as DNA, the CDR3 is TGTGCCAGCAGCCTCAGGGGTTCTAACTATGGCTACACCTTC.

This chain links TRBV11-2 with TRBJ2-7; D perhaps matches TRBD1 (6 bases). CDR3 length: 14 amino acids. CDR1 SGHAT and CDR2 FQNNGV come from the germline V gene. V dropped 5 bases and J dropped 2 bases, with 13 bases sitting between them. Written as DNA, the CDR3 is TGTGCCAGCAGCACACAGGGTTCAGCCTACGAGCAGTACTTC. It codes for CASSTQGSAYEQYF.

The V gene is TRBV3-1 (or the pseudogene TRBV3-2), the J gene TRBJ2-2; TRBD2 might be the D (6 bases). V was clipped by 1 base and J by 5 bases, with 8 bases between them. The CDR3 is 14 residues long. Germline loops: CDR1 LGHDT, CDR2 YNNKEL (reference sequence). In DNA form, the CDR3 reads TGTGCCAGCAGCCAAGCAGGGAGGACCGGGGAGCTGTTTTTT. Translating gives CASSQAGRTGELFF.

The chain uses TRBV18 and TRBJ1-5, with D unresolved. This CDR3 is built from 15 residues. Germline assignment: CDR1 KGHSH and CDR2 LQKENI. V gave up 4 bases and J gave up 6 bases, with 16 bases separating them. The CDR3 loop is CASSRLNIFGQPQHF. CDR3 bases: TGTGCCAGCTCACGCCTGAATATATTCGGTCAGCCCCAGCATTTT.

The gene calls are TRBV7-8 and TRBJ1-3, with D unclear. This CDR3 has 14 amino acids. Trimming took off 0 bases at V and 3 bases at J, with 6 bases between the two ends. Germline V gives CDR1 SGHVS, CDR2 FQNEAQ. CDR3 sequence (DNA): TGTGCCAGCAGCTTAGCGACACTTGGAAACACCATATATTTT. Its translation is CASSLATLGNTIYF.

The chain links TRBV27 to TRBJ2-5, with 9 bases aligning to TRBD2. CDR1 and CDR2 (germline): MNHEY, SMNVEV (reference sequence). This CDR3 contains 16 residues. V trimming: 3 bases; J trimming: 2 bases; junction bases outside the gene matches: 7. CDR3 DNA: TGTGCCAGCAGTTTGACTAGCGGCGGAACTCAAGAGACCCAGTACTTC. Translating gives CASSLTSGGTQETQYF.

V gene TRBV18 combines with J gene TRBJ1-3, with TRBD1 identical over 7 bases. CDR3 length: 18 residues. The V gene's germline CDR1 is KGHSH and CDR2 LQKENI. J was trimmed by 0 bases and V by 3 bases; bases with no gene match: 11. The CDR3 region has the DNA TGTGCCAGCTCACCGCTTGGACAGGACCCGAGCTCTGGAAACACCATATATTTT. It codes for CASSPLGQDPSSGNTIYF.

This clone has just one count. The rearrangement uses TRBV27 and TRBJ2-5, with 10 nucleotides matching TRBD2. Germline V gene data show CDR1 as MNHEY and CDR2 as SMNVEV (reference sequence). V shed 4 bases and J 2 bases; nucleotides not matched to a gene: 10. The CDR3 is made up of 17 amino acids. The CDR3 here is CASSSLLAGADQETQYF. CDR3 nucleotide sequence: TGTGCCAGCAGTTCCCTTCTAGCGGGGGCCGATCAAGAGACCCAGTACTTC.

The rearrangement links TRBV7-9 to TRBJ1-2, with a possible D match to TRBD1 (5 bases). Germline CDR1 reads SEHNR; CDR2 reads FQNEAQ (reference sequence). V was trimmed by 1 base and J by 4 bases, leaving 16 bases between them. The CDR3 runs 16 residues. The CDR3 here is CASSLGGLGSPYGYTF. Here the CDR3 DNA reads TGTGCCAGCAGCTTAGGGGGCCTAGGGTCCCCCTATGGCTACACCTTC.

The V and J genes are TRBV7-9 and TRBJ1-1; D is ambiguous. There are 14 residues in the CDR3. V was clipped by 4 bases and J by 3 bases, with 12 bases between them. CDR1 and CDR2 (germline): SEHNR, FQNEAQ (reference sequence). CDR3 bases: TGTGCCAGCAGCTCGATGGGAGGAGACACTGAAGCTTTCTTT. Translating gives CASSSMGGDTEAFF.

The CDR3 bases are TGCGCCAGCAGTTTTGGGAGGTCGACAGGGAAGAACACTGAAGCTTTCTTT. This sequence encodes CASSFGRSTGKNTEAFF. The V gene is TRBV5-1, the J gene TRBJ1-1, with 7 bases that match TRBD1. This CDR3 is 17 amino acids long. Per the germline V gene, CDR1 is SGHRS and CDR2 is YFSETQ. With 5 bases clipped from V and 1 base from J, the junction kept 14 bases outside the gene matches.

The rearrangement joins TRBV19 to TRBJ2-1; 12 nucleotides align to TRBD2. After removal of 7 bases from V and 2 bases from J, the junction contained 9 bases not matched to a gene. CDR1 LNHDA and CDR2 SQIVND come from the germline V gene (reference sequence). The CDR3 is made up of 17 amino acids. The CDR3 is CASMGRLAGVTYNEQFF. DNA of the CDR3: TGTGCCAGTATGGGGAGACTAGCGGGGGTTACCTACAATGAGCAGTTCTTC.

This rearrangement joins TRBV4-3 to TRBJ1-1; 10 nucleotides align to TRBD1. The CDR3 runs to 15 residues. The germline V gene encodes CDR1 LGHNA and CDR2 YSLEER. J gave up 5 bases and V 3 bases, and 6 bases lay outside the gene matches. CDR3 loop: CASSHTGTGETEAFF. The CDR3 DNA reads as TGCGCCAGCAGCCATACCGGGACAGGGGAAACTGAAGCTTTCTTT.

V and J are TRBV4-2 and TRBJ1-1; D is undetermined. CDR1 LGHNA and CDR2 YNFKEQ come from the germline V gene. The CDR3 runs to 17 residues. V gave up 0 bases and J gave up 5 bases, with 19 bases separating them. The CDR3: CASSQEIIGRGGTEAFF. CDR3 sequence (DNA): TGTGCCAGCAGCCAAGAGATAATCGGGCGCGGAGGAACTGAAGCTTTCTTT.

The CDR3 loop reads CASSFGRNNSPLHF. CDR3 DNA: TGTGCCAGCAGCTTCGGGAGAAATAATTCACCCCTCCACTTT. The chain employs TRBV5-4 and TRBJ1-6; D is undetermined. The germline V gene encodes CDR1 SGHNT and CDR2 YYREEE (reference sequence). Trimming took off 2 bases at V and 5 bases at J, with 8 bases between the two ends. The CDR3 length is 14 residues. Based on the CDR3 plus reference TRBV5-4 and TRBJ1-6, the full variable domain is ETGVTQSPTHLIKTRGQQVTLRCSSQSGHNTVSWYQQALGQGPQFIFQYYREEENGRGNFPPRFSGLQFPNYSSELNVNALELDDSALYLCASSFGRNNSPLHFGNGTRLTVT.

The genes are TRBV27 and TRBJ2-7; maybe TRBD1 (6 bases). Germline-derived CDR1 and CDR2 are MNHEY and SMNVEV (reference sequence). V was clipped by 4 bases and J by 3 bases, with 16 bases between them. The CDR3 is 15 amino acids. The CDR3 nucleotides are TGTGCCAGCAGTTCCAGTAGGGGACACCTCTACGAGCAGTACTTC. Its translation: CASSSSRGHLYEQYF.

The V gene is TRBV18, the J gene TRBJ1-5, with a tentative D call TRBD1 (5 bases). The V end was cut by 2 bases, the J end by 4 bases, with 12 bases between. This CDR3 has 15 residues. From germline, CDR1 is KGHSH and CDR2 LQKENI. Written as DNA, the CDR3 is TGTGCCAGCTCACCAAGTGGGGCGAGTAATCAGCCCCAGCATTTT. Its protein product is CASSPSGASNQPQHF. The whole variable domain, filled in from reference TRBV18 and TRBJ1-5, reads NAGVMQNPRHLVRRRGQEARLRCSPMKGHSHVYWYRQLPEEGLKFMVYLQKENIIDESGMPKERFSAEFPKEGPSILRIQQVVRGDSAAYFCASSPSGASNQPQHFGDGTRLSIL.

This clone has just one count. The chain combines TRBV4-2 with TRBJ2-1; 9 positions agree with TRBD2. The ends lost 0 bases at V and 0 bases at J; junction bases unmatched: 6. Germline CDR1 reads LGHNA; CDR2 reads YNFKEQ. The CDR3 sequence is 18 residues long. DNA for the CDR3: TGTGCCAGCAGCCAAGATCGGAGCGGGGGGTCCTCCTACAATGAGCAGTTCTTC. Encoded protein: CASSQDRSGGSSYNEQFF.

The gene calls are TRBV20-1 and TRBJ2-1; unclear D gene. V lost 3 bases to trimming and J lost 7 bases, with 7 bases between them. This CDR3 region has 11 residues. Germline V gene lookup returns CDR1 DFQATT and CDR2 SNEGSKA (reference sequence). The CDR3 region is CSASRLNEQFF. The CDR3 coding sequence is TGCAGTGCTAGTCGACTTAATGAGCAGTTCTTC.